These T cell receptor beta chains were read from a single sample in a study of blood T cell repertoires in COVID-19. The table came from immunoSEQ multiplex PCR; TCRdb's copy has only in-frame clones and leaves some out. The sample holds some 340,000 clones; about four fifths are singletons and the top ten take approximately 3.1%. The sequenced sample consisted of peripheral blood. All receptors come from a man aged 25 to 45 with active or convalescent COVID-19. The CDR3 runs from the conserved cysteine through the conserved F or W. The order of the fields is V gene, D gene, J gene, clone size, CDR3 DNA, CDR3 protein. A D gene is named only where the DNA matches it firmly. Size is stated for part of the rows, as once, few or many counts, or as a class when the clone is expanded.

>TRBV6-2/TRBV6-3|TRBD2|TRBJ2-7|few
TGTGCCAGCAGTTATACCGGACTAGCGGGGGGACCGTTCGAGTACGAGCAGTACTTC
CASSYTGLAGGPFEYEQYF
>TRBV24-1|.|TRBJ1-1|.
TGTGCCACCAGTTCAAAGAACACTGAAGCTTTCTTT
CATSSKNTEAFF
>TRBV5-6|.|TRBJ1-1|.
TGTGCCAGCAGCGCGAGACAGAGCTTGAACACTGAAGCTTTCTTT
CASSARQSLNTEAFF
>TRBV5-5|.|TRBJ1-2|.
TGTGCCAGCAGCCTACTGACAGATAACTATGGCTACACCTTC
CASSLLTDNYGYTF
>TRBV19|.|TRBJ1-4|.
TGTGCCAGTACGAGGGAGGGTGGTAATGAAAAACTGTTTTTT
CASTREGGNEKLFF
>TRBV11-2|.|TRBJ2-1|.
TGTGCCAGCAGCTTAGGTCGGCGGGACTTCCCGTTCTTC
CASSLGRRDFPFF
>TRBV7-2|.|TRBJ1-5|.
TGTGCCAGCAGCACGCGGGGGGGGTTAAGCAATCAGCCCCAGCATTTT
CASSTRGGLSNQPQHF
>TRBV28|.|TRBJ1-2|.
TGTGCCAGCAGCCCAGGTCTTTACTATGGCTACACCTTC
CASSPGLYYGYTF
>TRBV6-1|TRBD2|TRBJ2-5|.
TGTGCCAGCAGTGCCGGGGAGCGGGGGGGCCAAGAGACCCAGTACTTC
CASSAGERGGQETQYF
>TRBV21-1|.|TRBJ1-1|once
TGTGCCAGCAGCAAGAAGGGCAGGGGGAACACTGAAGCTTTCTTT
CASSKKGRGNTEAFF
>TRBV19|.|TRBJ1-4|.
TGTGCCAGTAGTATGCAGCGCCCTAATGAAAAACTGTTTTTT
CASSMQRPNEKLFF
>TRBV19|TRBD2|TRBJ2-2|once
TGTGCCACCGGGACAGCTAGCGGGACAAGGGTCGGGGAGCTGTTTTTT
CATGTASGTRVGELFF
>TRBV5-1|TRBD1|TRBJ2-7|.
TGCGCCAGCAGCTTGCGTAAACAGGGGGCTGGGCGCTCCTACGAGCAGTACTTC
CASSLRKQGAGRSYEQYF
>TRBV7-9|TRBD2|TRBJ2-7|.
TGTGCCAGCAGCTTTCTTAAAGCGGGAGAGCAGTACTTC
CASSFLKAGEQYF
>TRBV18|TRBD2|TRBJ2-7|.
TGTGCCAGCTCTCCCGGACTAGCGGGCTCCTACGAGCAGTACTTC
CASSPGLAGSYEQYF
>TRBV2|.|TRBJ1-2|.
TGTGCCAGCAGTGACAGAGGGCAATACTATGGCTACACCTTC
CASSDRGQYYGYTF
>TRBV19|TRBD1|TRBJ1-3|.
TGTGCCAGTAATCGACAGGGTATCGGAAACACCATATATTTT
CASNRQGIGNTIYF